This T cell receptor beta chain derives from a study of regulatory T cells in long-lasting Graves disease. Findings of the study overall: Persistent disease favored TRBV28, TRBJ1-2 and TRBJ2-5.

As for time point: newly diagnosed GD, antithyroid drugs for less than 3 months. Making the TCR library involved RNA that had been extracted from PBMCs. This clonotype was recorded many times. The antigen is undetermined. Combining iRepertoire HTBI primers with Arm-PCR of CDR3 regions, the authors built TCR beta libraries. One entry per CDR3 protein results from TCRdb running MiXCR on the multiplex PCR reads. This sample carries 560,000 or so distinct CDR3 sequences, roughly 15% of them seen once, and the ten largest clones take 12%. V lost 0 bases, J lost 0 bases, and 9 bases lay in between. CDR1 SGHRS and CDR2 YFSETQ come from the germline V gene. This CDR3 contains 15 residues. These sequences were also reported in another study, on T cells in Graves' hyperthyroidism and ophthalmopathy.

V usage is TRBV5-1 and J usage is TRBJ1-1; D might be TRBD1 (5 bases). This clonotype was sampled from a man aged 18 to 29 with Graves disease. The sample in question was peripheral blood mononuclear cells (PBMCs), obtained at new diagnosis, from a patient treated with antithyroid drugs. The CDR3 bases are TGCGCCAGCAGCTTGGAAGCAGGGATGAACACTGAAGCTTTCTTT. Amino acid sequence: CASSLEAGMNTEAFF.